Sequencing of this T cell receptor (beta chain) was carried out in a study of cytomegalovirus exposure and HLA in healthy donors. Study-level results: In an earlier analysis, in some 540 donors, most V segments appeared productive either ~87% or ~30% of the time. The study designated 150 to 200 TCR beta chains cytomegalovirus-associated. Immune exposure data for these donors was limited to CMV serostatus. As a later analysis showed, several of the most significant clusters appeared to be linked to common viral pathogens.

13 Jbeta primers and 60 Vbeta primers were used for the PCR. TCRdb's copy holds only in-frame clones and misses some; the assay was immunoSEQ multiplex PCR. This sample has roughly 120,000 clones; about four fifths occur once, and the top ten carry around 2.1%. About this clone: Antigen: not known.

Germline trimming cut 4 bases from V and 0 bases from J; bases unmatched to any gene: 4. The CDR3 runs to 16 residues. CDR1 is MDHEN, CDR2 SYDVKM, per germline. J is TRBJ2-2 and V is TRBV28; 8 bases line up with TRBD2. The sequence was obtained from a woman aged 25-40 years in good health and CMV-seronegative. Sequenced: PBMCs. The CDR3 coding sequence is TGTGCCAGCAGTTCCGCGGGACTAGCGAACACCGGGGAGCTGTTTTTT. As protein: CASSSAGLANTGELFF.